Each of the 26 T cell receptor beta chains below was sequenced from the same sample in a study of blood T cell repertoires in COVID-19. TCRdb's table, derived via immunoSEQ multiplex PCR, lists solely in-frame clones and lacks some. Counted here are more than 150,000 clones, about four fifths occurring once; the ten biggest clones make up roughly 12%. Input material: peripheral blood. The origin of the receptors is a woman of 80 years or more with COVID-19, enrolled during active disease.

J is TRBJ1-5 and V is TRBV19, with unresolved D. Germline CDR1 reads LNHDA; CDR2 reads SQIVND (reference sequence). There are 16 residues in the CDR3. V was cut by 0 bases and J by 7 bases, with 16 bases left in between. The CDR3 loop is CASSIESGKGRQPQHF. CDR3 DNA sequence: TGTGCCAGTAGTATAGAATCGGGGAAGGGTCGGCAGCCCCAGCATTTT.

The CDR3 coding sequence is TGTGCCAGCAGCCTTGGGGGCAGTCGTTTTAATTCACCCCTCCACTTT. This encodes CASSLGGSRFNSPLHF. This chain uses TRBV3-1 (or the pseudogene TRBV3-2) with TRBJ1-6; maybe TRBD1 (6 bases). Trimming left V 4 bases short and J 6 bases short, with 16 bases between. Germline lookup yields CDR1 LGHDT and CDR2 YNNKEL (reference sequence). The CDR3 is made up of 16 amino acids.

Comments on this clone: Germline and junction disagree at one end, which may indicate a read error. The chain couples TRBV19 to TRBJ1-1; D unresolved. This CDR3 contains 15 residues. Germline CDR1 and CDR2: LNHDA and SQIVND (reference sequence). The CDR3 spells CASSIGGLGNPEAFF. In nucleotides, the CDR3 is TGTGCCAGTAGTATAGGCGGGTTGGGGAACCCTGAAGCTTTCTTT.

This clone was observed once. In DNA, the CDR3 is TGTGCCAGTACCGCTCTTACGACAGGGAGGACTCAGCCCCAGCATTTT. Its translation: CASTALTTGRTQPQHF. The chain links TRBV19 to TRBJ1-5, with 7 bases matching TRBD1. This CDR3 region has 16 residues. From germline, CDR1 is LNHDA and CDR2 SQIVND (reference sequence). V was pared by 7 bases and J by 6 bases, with 15 bases of the junction left unmatched.

The V and J genes are TRBV5-1 and TRBJ1-1; 9 bases are a match to TRBD1. CDR3 length equals 16 residues. The germline CDR1 and CDR2 sequences are SGHRS and YFSETQ. Trimming at V came to 0 bases and at J to 1 base, leaving 4 bases not matched to a gene. The DNA of the CDR3 is TGCGCCAGCAGCTTGGCCTGGGGACAGGGGAACACTGAAGCTTTCTTT. Translated, it gives CASSLAWGQGNTEAFF.

The CDR3 DNA follows: TGCAGTTGCGGGAGGGCATGGGAGCAGTACTTC. Protein sequence: CSCGRAWEQYF. The gene calls are TRBV20-1 and TRBJ2-7; 9 bases align to TRBD2. Germline V lookup: CDR1 DFQATT, CDR2 SNEGSKA (reference sequence). There are 11 residues in the CDR3. The trim removed 8 bases at V and 7 bases at J, leaving 6 bases unmatched.

The chain combines TRBV3-1 (or the pseudogene TRBV3-2) with TRBJ2-3; 8 bases fit TRBD1. The CDR3 extends over 15 amino acids. After removal of 1 base from V and 6 bases from J, the junction contained 6 bases not matched to a gene. Germline-derived CDR1 and CDR2 are LGHDT and YNNKEL (reference sequence). As DNA, the CDR3 is TGTGCCAGCAGCCAAGGCAGGGGGCGCATCGATACGCAGTATTTT. As protein: CASSQGRGRIDTQYF.

The gene calls are TRBV11-2 and TRBJ2-5; no clear D gene. Germline V gene lookup returns CDR1 SGHAT and CDR2 FQNNGV. The germline V and J ends were trimmed by 0 bases and 2 bases, with 4 bases remaining between them. There are 13 residues in the CDR3. CDR3 sequence: CASSLDSQETQYF. In DNA, the CDR3 is TGTGCCAGCAGCTTAGACAGTCAAGAGACCCAGTACTTC.

This sequence joins TRBV27 and TRBJ2-2; 10 positions agree with TRBD1. The germline gives CDR1 MNHEY, CDR2 SMNVEV (reference sequence). The CDR3 is 15 amino acids. The trim removed 6 bases at V and 7 bases at J, leaving 8 bases unmatched. CDR3 in DNA: TGTGCCAGCAGCTTGACAGGGGGCGCGATCGGGGAGCTGTTTTTT. The encoded protein is CASSLTGGAIGELFF.

This clone came up once. The genes are TRBV5-1 and TRBJ2-1; TRBD2 might be the D (5 bases). Trimming stripped 8 bases from V and 0 bases from J, with 12 bases between. The CDR3 contains 14 residues. Germline CDR1 SGHRS, CDR2 YFSETQ. CDR3 amino acids: CARASPASYNEQFF. The CDR3, as DNA: TGCGCCAGGGCTAGCCCCGCCTCCTACAATGAGCAGTTCTTC.

This clone was seen just once. A read error may produce the germline difference seen at one junction end. In DNA, the CDR3 is TGTGCCAGCAGTTTGGGGCGCCAGGGCGAGCAGTACTTC. Translated, it gives CASSLGRQGEQYF. The gene calls are TRBV5-6 and TRBJ2-7; perhaps TRBD1 as D (5 bases). The germline gives CDR1 SGHDT, CDR2 YYEEEE. CDR3 size: 13 residues.

The V call is TRBV19, the J call TRBJ2-7, with 8 positions matching TRBD2. This CDR3 contains 14 residues. CDR1 and CDR2 from the germline V gene are LNHDA and SQIVND (reference sequence). After removal of 8 bases from V and 7 bases from J, the junction contained 13 bases not matched to a gene. The CDR3 DNA is TGTGCCAGTTCCCAAGCGGGAGCCTCGGGGGAGCAGTACTTC. Encoded protein: CASSQAGASGEQYF.

The chain employs TRBV6-5 and TRBJ2-7; 11 nucleotides agree with TRBD1. The ends lost 6 bases at V and 7 bases at J; junction bases unmatched: 8. The germline V gene has CDR1 MNHEY and CDR2 SVGAGI. This CDR3 contains 14 residues. CDR3 sequence: CASSLPGTGGEQYF. CDR3 coding DNA: TGTGCCAGCAGCCTACCGGGGACAGGGGGTGAGCAGTACTTC.

The chain recombines TRBV5-4 with TRBJ2-1, with 9 bases matching TRBD2. Germline loops: CDR1 SGHNT, CDR2 YYREEE (reference sequence). V lost 5 bases to trimming and J lost 15 bases; unmatched junction nucleotides: 9. The CDR3 is 12 residues long. This chain's CDR3 is CASRATSGLPFF. DNA for the CDR3: TGTGCCAGCAGGGCCACTAGCGGGCTACCGTTCTTC.

The J gene is TRBJ2-2, the V gene TRBV4-2; 7 nucleotides line up with TRBD2. The CDR3 loop spans 16 amino acids. Germline V lookup: CDR1 LGHNA, CDR2 YNFKEQ. V shed 2 bases, J shed 1 base, and the junction held 4 bases outside the gene matches. CDR3 region: CASSQSSGENTGELFF. In nucleotides, the CDR3 is TGTGCCAGCAGCCAATCTAGCGGAGAGAACACCGGGGAGCTGTTTTTT.

This clone has just one count. The sample contains more than one DNA sequence encoding this CDR3. This chain links TRBV7-9 with TRBJ1-1; D call uncertain. Trimming took off 5 bases at V and 0 bases at J, with 10 bases between the two ends. CDR3 length: 14 amino acids. Germline CDR1 SEHNR, CDR2 FQNEAQ (reference sequence). CDR3 sequence (DNA): TGTGCCAGCAGCCAAGAGGCCTTGAACACTGAAGCTTTCTTT. Translating it yields CASSQEALNTEAFF.

This clone was detected only a few times. V and J are TRBV6-2 or TRBV6-3 and TRBJ1-1; D is unresolved. V dropped 2 bases and J dropped 0 bases, with 19 bases sitting between them. The CDR3 is 18 amino acids. Per the germline V gene, CDR1 is MNHEY and CDR2 is SVGEGT. The CDR3 DNA reads as TGTGCCAGCAGTTACCACCCTTGGGGAGAGAGTGTGAACACTGAAGCTTTCTTT. Amino acid sequence: CASSYHPWGESVNTEAFF.

V gene TRBV23-1 combines with J gene TRBJ2-2, with TRBD2 as a possible D gene (6 bases). TRBV23-1 is reported as an ORF; its role is uncertain. This CDR3 region has 17 residues. Trimming removed 0 bases from V and 4 bases from J, with 15 bases in between. The CDR3 loop reads CASSQSLGVGGTGELFF. The DNA of the CDR3 is TGCGCCAGCAGTCAATCCTTGGGCGTGGGAGGCACCGGGGAGCTGTTTTTT.

The chain has TRBV2 and TRBJ2-3; TRBD2 agrees at 10 bases. Germline values: CDR1 SNHLY, CDR2 FYNNEI. This CDR3 has 16 residues. J gave up 5 bases and V 6 bases, and 11 bases lay outside the gene matches. This CDR3 is CASRARSGGVKDTQYF. DNA of the CDR3: TGTGCCAGCAGGGCCAGAAGCGGGGGGGTAAAAGATACGCAGTATTTT.

The V call is TRBV11-3, the J call TRBJ2-3; 9 nucleotides agree with TRBD2. The junction had 7 bases not matched to a gene; V was cut back by 1 base and J by 5 bases. CDR1 is SGHNT, CDR2 YENEEA, per germline. The CDR3 is 16 residues long. CDR3 in amino acids: CASSLVGAGGRDTQYF. As DNA, the CDR3 is TGTGCCAGCAGCTTAGTAGGAGCGGGGGGACGAGATACGCAGTATTTT.

The chain uses TRBV6-5 and TRBJ1-5; TRBD1 is a possible D gene (6 bases). The CDR3 sequence is 14 residues long. The germline CDR1 and CDR2 sequences are MNHEY and SVGAGI. V was trimmed by 5 bases and J by 6 bases, leaving 14 bases between them. CDR3 DNA: TGTGCCAGCAGTCAACAGGGTACTCTTCAGCCCCAGCATTTT. Its protein is CASSQQGTLQPQHF.

V usage is TRBV7-9 and J usage is TRBJ2-1; possibly TRBD1 for D (5 bases). The CDR3 is made up of 15 amino acids. The germline V and J ends were trimmed by 5 bases and 0 bases, with 11 bases remaining between them. The germline V gene has CDR1 SEHNR and CDR2 FQNEAQ (reference sequence). This CDR3 is CASSRQRSSYNEQFF. In nucleotides, the CDR3 is TGTGCCAGCAGCCGACAGAGGAGCTCCTACAATGAGCAGTTCTTC.

This clone showed up just a few times. The chain links TRBV13 to TRBJ2-3; D gene unclear. This CDR3 has 19 amino acids. V was cut by 2 bases and J by 2 bases, with 23 bases left in between. The germline V gene has CDR1 PRHDT and CDR2 FYEKMQ (reference sequence). The chain's CDR3 is CASSLICGLGSPITDTQYF. The CDR3 DNA follows: TGTGCCAGCAGCTTAATCTGTGGCTTAGGTAGCCCCATCACAGATACGCAGTATTTT. Looking up the rest from reference TRBV13 and TRBJ2-3 gives the full variable domain: AAGVIQSPRHLIKEKRETATLKCYPIPRHDTVYWYQQGPGQDPQFLISFYEKMQSDKGSIPDRFSAQQFSDYHSELNMSSLELGDSALYFCASSLICGLGSPITDTQYFGPGTRLTVL.

The chain employs TRBV11-3 and TRBJ1-6; 7 bases line up with TRBD1. Germline V lookup: CDR1 SGHNT, CDR2 YENEEA. The CDR3 covers 16 residues. V lost 1 base and J lost 2; bases outside the gene matches: 2. The CDR3 DNA follows: TGTGCCAGCAGCTTAGGGACAGGTGCCTATAATTCACCCCTCCACTTT. Protein product: CASSLGTGAYNSPLHF.

The chain joins TRBV6-5 to TRBJ2-2, with D maybe TRBD1 (5 bases). The CDR3 contains 14 residues. Trimming stripped 6 bases from V and 2 bases from J, with 10 bases between. Germline CDR1 is MNHEY and CDR2 is SVGAGI. CDR3 residues: CASRGQVNTGELFF. CDR3 sequence (DNA): TGTGCCAGCAGGGGGCAGGTCAACACCGGGGAGCTGTTTTTT.

This clone has a handful of counts. This chain joins TRBV5-6 and TRBJ1-2; tentative D call: TRBD1 (6 bases). Germline values: CDR1 SGHDT, CDR2 YYEEEE. The CDR3 is 16 residues long. Trimming stripped 1 base from V and 4 bases from J, with 17 bases between. CDR3 region: CASSLLSGVLSYGYTF. In DNA, the CDR3 is TGTGCCAGCAGCTTGCTCTCAGGGGTCCTTTCCTATGGCTACACCTTC. Using reference TRBV5-6 and TRBJ1-2 for the parts outside the CDR3, the full variable domain is DAGVTQSPTHLIKTRGQQVTLRCSPKSGHDTVSWYQQALGQGPQFIFQYYEEEERQRGNFPDRFSGHQFPNYSSELNVNALLLGDSALYLCASSLLSGVLSYGYTFGSGTRLTVV.